This T cell receptor beta chain was sequenced for a study of blood T cell repertoires in COVID-19. V lost 0 bases and J 5 bases, leaving 16 bases between the germline ends. Germline lookup yields CDR1 MNHNY and CDR2 SVGAGI (reference sequence). The CDR3 has 16 amino acids. Authors' methods: Reference gene primer amplification gave nucleated cell count estimates. Profiling relied on immunoSEQ multiplex PCR, and the TCRdb table lists in-frame clones only, not all of them. That table furnishes V, J and clone size, whereas the DNA furnished D and trimming. The table shows under 300,000 clones, with around 90% occurring only once.

The chain employs TRBV6-6 and TRBJ2-5, with D possibly TRBD2 on 6 matching bases. The sample consisted of PBMCs or T cells enriched from blood (not recorded which). This sequence was found in a woman in her thirties with acute COVID-19. The CDR3 spells CASSYSKVFREETQYF. CDR3 in DNA: TGTGCCAGCAGTTACTCGAAGGTTTTCCGGGAGGAGACCCAGTACTTC.